The clone carrying this T cell receptor beta chain appeared many times. The antigen is not known. TCRdb analysed the reads with MiXCR anew, one entry per CDR3 protein. Of 900,000 to 950,000 distinct CDR3 sequences listed, around 30% are singletons. This sample was included in a study of T cell repertoires in cytomegalovirus infection. Background on the study: Public TCR beta signatures were indicative of both CMV infection and a matching HLA type. Study-level results: Across the ex vivo response, the dominant clonotypes were HLA-C-restricted CMV-specific TCR beta clonotypes. Cumulative frequency (of public TCR beta family members) identified carriers of CMV plus the relevant HLA.

The V gene end was trimmed by 5 bases and the J gene end by 2 bases; junction bases not matched to a gene: 9. Germline values: CDR1 SGHTA, CDR2 FQGNSA. This CDR3 is 18 amino acids long. V is TRBV7-2 and J is TRBJ2-3; 14 nucleotides align to TRBD2. This TCR derives from a human donor in good health (CMV status not recorded). Some clones in this sample may be carry-over from other donors' samples. Sequencing used cultured CD8+ T cells from PBMCs, obtained from culture after CMV antigen stimulation. CDR3 protein: CASSIGLAGGPNTDTQYF. DNA for the CDR3: TGTGCCAGCAGCATAGGACTAGCGGGGGGACCAAACACAGATACGCAGTATTTT.